These 17 T cell receptor beta chains share one sample of origin, sequenced in a study of blood T cell repertoires in COVID-19. Using immunoSEQ multiplex PCR, the repertoire was profiled, and TCRdb retains in-frame clones only, with some absent. The table lists about 170,000 clones, roughly 86% of them singletons. The sample was peripheral blood. Source of these receptors: a woman older than 75 with COVID-19, enrolled during active disease.

This clone was seen only a few times. V gene TRBV20-1 combines with J gene TRBJ1-1; 7 bases fit TRBD1. CDR1 is DFQATT and CDR2 is SNEGSKA in the germline V gene (reference sequence). Unmatched junction bases numbered 8, after V lost 3 bases and J lost 4 bases. The CDR3 contains 14 residues. The CDR3 protein is CSASDSGGPTEAFF. CDR3 coding DNA: TGCAGTGCTAGTGATTCAGGGGGGCCCACTGAAGCTTTCTTT.

The J gene is TRBJ1-4, the V gene TRBV6-5, with D maybe TRBD1 (5 bases). The germline gives CDR1 MNHEY, CDR2 SVGAGI. With 6 bases removed from V and 4 bases from J, the gap between germline ends came to 12 bases. CDR3 size: 14 residues. The CDR3 coding sequence is TGTGCCAGCAGAGACTCGGGGGATAATGAAAAACTGTTTTTT. It codes for CASRDSGDNEKLFF.

This clone is a singleton in its sample. The chain is built from TRBV10-3 and TRBJ2-5; D uncertain. CDR3 length: 14 residues. Trimming took off 6 bases at V and 1 base at J, with 12 bases between the two ends. CDR1 and CDR2 (germline): ENHRY, SYGVKD. The CDR3: CAISGTNLQETQYF. CDR3 DNA: TGTGCCATCAGCGGTACGAACCTCCAAGAGACCCAGTACTTC.

Remarks on this clone: This specimen includes other DNA sequences encoding the same CDR3. V usage is TRBV2 and J usage is TRBJ2-5, with a possible D match to TRBD1 (5 bases). Trimming took off 5 bases at V and 2 bases at J, with 6 bases between the two ends. Germline-derived CDR1 and CDR2 are SNHLY and FYNNEI. The CDR3 length is 12 residues. For the CDR3, the DNA is TGTGCCAGCAGTCAGGGACAAGAGACCCAGTACTTC. Protein: CASSQGQETQYF.

This chain joins TRBV4-1 and TRBJ2-5; the match to TRBD2 covers 10 bases. The junction had 16 bases not matched to a gene; V was cut back by 4 bases and J by 5 bases. This CDR3 is 18 amino acids long. Germline values: CDR1 MGHRA, CDR2 YSYEKL. As DNA, the CDR3 is TGCGCCAGCAGCCGGGGGGCGAGCGGGAGGGCCCTCGGGGAGACCCAGTACTTC. Amino acids: CASSRGASGRALGETQYF.

The CDR3 sequence: CAWGSLAGFYNEQFF. As DNA, the CDR3 is TGTGCCTGGGGCTCCCTAGCGGGGTTCTACAATGAGCAGTTCTTC. This chain connects TRBV30 to TRBJ2-1; TRBD2 matches 9 bases. Germline CDR1 reads GTSNPN; CDR2 reads SVGIG (reference sequence). The junction had 8 bases not matched to a gene; V was cut back by 5 bases and J by 3 bases. The CDR3 contains 15 residues.

V usage is TRBV11-2 and J usage is TRBJ2-6, with TRBD1 matching over 9 bases. The germline gives CDR1 SGHAT, CDR2 FQNNGV. The CDR3 is 17 residues long. With V trimmed by 6 bases and J by 2 bases, 8 bases remained unmatched. As DNA, the CDR3 is TGTGCCAGCAGTTCTACCGGGACAGGGCCTGGGGCCAACGTCCTGACTTTC. As protein: CASSSTGTGPGANVLTF.

J is TRBJ2-5 and V is TRBV27; TRBD1 matches 7 bases. Germline loops: CDR1 MNHEY, CDR2 SMNVEV (reference sequence). With 5 bases clipped from V and 3 bases from J, the junction kept 6 bases outside the gene matches. The CDR3 runs to 14 residues. The CDR3 region is CASSPWDRKETQYF. The CDR3 coding sequence is TGTGCCAGCAGTCCCTGGGACAGAAAAGAGACCCAGTACTTC.

This clone came up once. The rearrangement links TRBV3-1 (or the pseudogene TRBV3-2) to TRBJ2-5, with 7 bases aligning to TRBD1. The CDR3 sequence is 14 residues long. The V segment lost 5 bases and the J segment 3 bases; nucleotides outside the gene matches: 6. In germline, CDR1 is LGHDT, CDR2 YNNKEL (reference sequence). In DNA, the CDR3 is TGTGCCAGCAGCGCTAGAGGGACAGAAGAGACCCAGTACTTC. Translation gives CASSARGTEETQYF.

This chain links TRBV6-5 with TRBJ1-4; D is perhaps TRBD1 (6 bases). This CDR3 contains 13 residues. V lost 6 bases, J lost 5 bases, and 10 bases lay in between. Germline V gene sequence: CDR1 MNHEY, CDR2 SVGAGI. The CDR3 bases are TGTGCCAGCAGGACAGGACAAAATGAAAAACTGTTTTTT. It translates to CASRTGQNEKLFF.

CDR3 DNA: TGTGCCATCGAGCGAACAGGGGGCTTAAAGACCCAGTACTTC. This codes for CAIERTGGLKTQYF. This rearrangement joins TRBV6-5 to TRBJ2-5; 9 bases are a match to TRBD1. In germline, CDR1 is MNHEY, CDR2 SVGAGI. V shed 10 bases and J 6 bases; nucleotides not matched to a gene: 12. The CDR3 sequence is 14 residues long.

This clone was observed a single time. The chain has TRBV9 and TRBJ1-4, with 7 nucleotides matching TRBD1. V shed 4 bases, J shed 3 bases, and the junction held 12 bases outside the gene matches. This CDR3 region has 17 residues. Germline CDR1 and CDR2: SGDLS and YYNGEE. The CDR3 reads CASSTLTPGQSNEKLFF. In nucleotides, the CDR3 is TGTGCCAGCAGCACATTAACTCCGGGACAGTCTAATGAAAAACTGTTTTTT.

The CDR3 region has the DNA TGTGCCAGCAGTTTATGGCAGGGGACCACTGAAGCTTTCTTT. It codes for CASSLWQGTTEAFF. The chain is built from TRBV27 and TRBJ1-1; tentatively, D is TRBD1 (6 bases). Germline V gives CDR1 MNHEY, CDR2 SMNVEV (reference sequence). The V gene lost 1 base and the J gene lost 4 bases, with 10 bases spanning the gap. CDR3 length: 14 residues.

The V gene is TRBV2, the J gene TRBJ2-7; TRBD2 agrees at 9 bases. In germline, CDR1 is SNHLY, CDR2 FYNNEI. V lost 7 bases to trimming and J lost 4 bases; unmatched junction nucleotides: 8. The CDR3 consists of 14 residues. Here the CDR3 DNA reads TGTGCCAGCACGAGGGGACTAGCAGAATACGAGCAGTACTTC. This encodes CASTRGLAEYEQYF.

A single count supports this clone. The chain couples TRBV30 to TRBJ1-2; no firm D call. Trimming shortened V by 6 bases and J by 5 bases, and 7 bases separated the two germline ends. Germline CDR1 GTSNPN, CDR2 SVGIG (reference sequence). This CDR3 is built from 10 residues. The CDR3 DNA is TGTGCCTGTGGGGAGTATGGCTACACCTTC. Amino acids: CACGEYGYTF.

V and J are TRBV7-2 and TRBJ2-5; 10 nucleotides agree with TRBD2. Germline lookup yields CDR1 SGHTA and CDR2 FQGNSA. The CDR3 length is 15 residues. V lost 5 bases and J lost 5; bases outside the gene matches: 8. CDR3: CASSPAGLASETQYF. The CDR3 DNA reads as TGTGCCAGCAGCCCCGCGGGACTAGCGTCGGAGACCCAGTACTTC.

The chain employs TRBV6-6 and TRBJ2-2; 7 bases fit TRBD1. This CDR3 is built from 15 residues. J gave up 1 base and V 5 bases, and 4 bases lay outside the gene matches. Germline-derived CDR1 and CDR2 are MNHNY and SVGAGI (reference sequence). The CDR3 loop reads CASSKNRGNTGELFF. The CDR3 DNA reads TGTGCCAGCAGTAAAAACAGGGGGAACACCGGGGAGCTGTTTTTT.